The rows below give T cell receptor beta chains drawn from one sample of a study of CD8+ T cells in alopecia areata. The repertoire was sequenced with immunoSEQ multiplex PCR; TCRdb's copy has only in-frame clones and lacks some. The sample contains approximately 210,000 clones, approximately 67% of which appear only once. Sequencing was performed on CD4+ T cells sorted from blood, taken around week 49, from a patient treated with tofacitinib. These receptors were obtained from a human donor with alopecia areata. The CDR3 runs from the conserved cysteine through the conserved F or W. A D gene is named only where the DNA matches it firmly. Not all rows give a size; the values are once, few, many and, for expanded clones, a class.

d_gene	abundance	j_gene	v_gene	CDR3aa	CDR3nt
.	.	TRBJ2-5	TRBV7-2	CASSRTVQETQYF	TGTGCCAGCAGTCGGACAGTTCAGGAGACCCAGTACTTC
.	.	TRBJ2-5	TRBV2	CASSRLRSQETQYF	TGTGCCAGCAGCCGACTTAGATCCCAAGAGACCCAGTACTTC
TRBD2	.	TRBJ2-2	TRBV12-5	CASGLAFGGTSGTGELFF	TGTGCTAGTGGTTTGGCTTTTGGAGGGACTAGCGGCACCGGGGAGCTGTTTTTT
TRBD1	.	TRBJ1-2	TRBV5-4	CASSARQGGRDGYTF	TGTGCCAGCAGCGCGCGACAGGGGGGGAGAGATGGCTACACCTTC
.	few	TRBJ2-2	TRBV29-1	CSVEEANTGELFF	TGCAGCGTTGAAGAAGCGAACACCGGGGAGCTGTTTTTT
.	.	TRBJ2-4	TRBV29-1	CSVEGLDGLAKNIQYF	TGCAGCGTTGAAGGCCTGGACGGGCTAGCCAAAAACATTCAGTACTTC
.	few	TRBJ2-3	TRBV29-1	CSSEGGVGDTQYF	TGCAGCTCAGAGGGGGGAGTGGGAGATACGCAGTATTTT
.	.	TRBJ2-7	TRBV30	CACQGSGYEQYF	TGTGCCTGTCAGGGTTCGGGCTACGAGCAGTACTTC
.	.	TRBJ1-1	TRBV7-9	CASSYDGQMNTEAFF	TGTGCCAGCAGCTATGACGGTCAGATGAACACTGAAGCTTTCTTT
TRBD1	few	TRBJ2-7	TRBV7-2	CASSSPGQVLEQYF	TGTGCCAGCAGCTCGCCGGGACAGGTCCTCGAGCAGTACTTC
.	.	TRBJ2-7	TRBV5-1	CASSLETLGEQYF	TGCGCCAGCAGCTTGGAGACGCTGGGTGAGCAGTACTTC
.	.	TRBJ1-1	TRBV15	CATGRGRDGEAFF	TGTGCCACCGGGAGAGGCAGGGACGGTGAAGCTTTCTTT
TRBD1	.	TRBJ1-6	TRBV6-6	CASSYGIGGAGSPLHF	TGTGCCAGCAGTTACGGTATAGGGGGCGCGGGCTCACCCCTCCACTTT
.	.	TRBJ1-2	TRBV29-1	CSVDTGPGNYGYTF	TGCAGCGTTGATACAGGGCCGGGGAACTATGGCTACACCTTC
.	.	TRBJ2-4	TRBV29-1	CSVGGLAKNIQYF	TGCAGCGTCGGGGGCCTAGCCAAAAACATTCAGTACTTC